Below, 20 T cell receptor beta chains from the same sample are listed, as sequenced in a study of Graves' ophthalmopathy and Graves' hyperthyroidism. RNA transcripts provided the template for amplifying TCR beta CDR3 regions. HTBI-primed RT-PCR formed the first round, and a multiplex PCR formed the second. TCRdb independently ran MiXCR on the multiplex PCR reads; one entry per CDR3 protein. Here the sample spans 500,000 to 700,000 distinct CDR3 sequences, about a fifth being singletons. Sequenced material: peripheral blood. These receptors were taken from a woman aged 18-29 years with stable Graves' hyperthyroidism. Some clones in this sample may be carry-over from other donors' samples.

This rearrangement joins TRBV27 to TRBJ1-2; D is undetermined. Trimming removed 4 bases at V and 2 bases at J, with 17 bases between. Germline V gene data show CDR1 as MNHEY and CDR2 as SMNVEV (reference sequence). The CDR3 has 16 amino acids. The CDR3 sequence: CASSSTRELLNYGYTF. The CDR3 bases are TGTGCCAGCAGTTCAACCCGGGAGTTATTAAACTATGGCTACACCTTC.

This chain connects TRBV10-3 to TRBJ1-1; TRBD1 aligns across 7 bases. CDR1 and CDR2 from the germline V gene are ENHRY and SYGVKD. The CDR3 is 14 amino acids. V was pared by 11 bases and J by 5 bases, with 14 bases of the junction left unmatched. The CDR3: CAVAGSQGYTEAFF. For the CDR3, the DNA is TGTGCCGTAGCCGGCTCACAGGGGTATACTGAAGCTTTCTTT.

Many counts were recorded for this clonotype. The chain has TRBV19 and TRBJ2-2; 8 nucleotides align to TRBD2. The ends lost 8 bases at V and 5 bases at J; junction bases unmatched: 4. The CDR3 runs 13 residues. The germline V gene encodes CDR1 LNHDA and CDR2 SQIVND (reference sequence). CDR3: CASLERETGELFF. In DNA form, the CDR3 reads TGTGCCAGTCTTGAGCGGGAGACCGGGGAGCTGTTTTTT.

This clonotype was seen many times. The chain uses TRBV15 and TRBJ1-5; D is unresolved. The CDR3 loop spans 15 amino acids. The V end was cut by 5 bases, the J end by 3 bases, with 14 bases between. CDR1 and CDR2 from the germline V gene are LNHNV and YYDKDF (reference sequence). The CDR3: CATSALGGVNQPQHF. CDR3 nucleotide sequence: TGTGCCACCAGCGCCTTGGGAGGCGTCAATCAGCCCCAGCATTTT. Full variable domain (missing parts from reference TRBV15 and TRBJ1-5): DAMVIQNPRYQVTQFGKPVTLSCSQTLNHNVMYWYQQKSSQAPKLLFHYYDKDFNNEADTPDNFQSRRPNTSFCFLDIRSPGLGDTAMYLCATSALGGVNQPQHFGDGTRLSIL.

In this sample, this clonotype turned up a few times. The chain uses TRBV30 and TRBJ2-6, with D unclear. Trimming took 3 bases from V and 3 from J, leaving 12 bases between them. This CDR3 is 15 amino acids long. Per the germline V gene, CDR1 is GTSNPN and CDR2 is SVGIG (reference sequence). CDR3 protein: CAWSVGIHGANVLTF. CDR3 nucleotide sequence: TGTGCCTGGAGCGTTGGCATTCATGGGGCCAACGTCCTGACTTTC.

This clonotype came up a few times. The V gene is TRBV12-3 or TRBV12-4, the J gene TRBJ1-2; 9 nucleotides agree with TRBD1. The V segment lost 1 base and the J segment 14 bases; nucleotides outside the gene matches: 5. The CDR3 sequence is 12 residues long. The DNA of the CDR3 is TGTGCCAGCAGTTTAGGGGACAGGGTAAATACCTTC. This gives the protein CASSLGDRVNTF.

At least ten counts were recorded for this clonotype. The rearrangement uses TRBV15 and TRBJ1-1; 8 bases match TRBD1. Germline assignment: CDR1 LNHNV and CDR2 YYDKDF (reference sequence). This CDR3 has 15 amino acids. V was pared by 1 base and J by 1 base, with 2 bases of the junction left unmatched. The CDR3 reads CATSRGGTGNTEAFF. CDR3 coding DNA: TGTGCCACCAGCAGAGGAGGGACAGGGAACACTGAAGCTTTCTTT.

The table lists this clonotype with many counts. The genes are TRBV7-8 and TRBJ2-7; the D gene could be TRBD1 or TRBD2 (5 bases each). The germline CDR1 and CDR2 sequences are SGHVS and FQNEAQ. The CDR3 consists of 13 residues. V lost 3 bases to trimming and J lost 2 bases, with 8 bases between them. The CDR3 bases are TGTGCCAGCAGCTTGGGGGTCCCCTACGAGCAGTACTTC. Amino acid sequence: CASSLGVPYEQYF.

V usage is TRBV7-9 and J usage is TRBJ1-5; TRBD1 agrees at 8 bases. The CDR3 is made up of 14 amino acids. Per the germline V gene, CDR1 is SEHNR and CDR2 is FQNEAQ (reference sequence). The J segment lost 6 bases and the V segment lost 5 bases, leaving 6 bases of the junction unmatched. The CDR3 region is CASSQPGQAQPQHF. The CDR3 DNA reads TGTGCCAGCAGCCAACCGGGACAGGCTCAGCCCCAGCATTTT.

As DNA, the CDR3 is TGCGCCAGCAGCCACGCCCTTACGGTTCTTAGCAATCAGCCCCAGCATTTT. It is translated as CASSHALTVLSNQPQHF. V gene TRBV4-1 combines with J gene TRBJ1-5; D not certain. The V gene lost 3 bases and the J gene lost 0 bases, with 15 bases spanning the gap. CDR3 size: 17 residues. Germline CDR1 MGHRA, CDR2 YSYEKL.

CDR3 in amino acids: CASRRQVLNTEAFF. For the CDR3, the DNA is TGTGCCAGCAGGAGACAGGTATTGAACACTGAAGCTTTCTTT. The rearrangement links TRBV6-1 to TRBJ1-1, with D possibly TRBD1 on 6 matching bases. Looked up from germline, CDR1 is MNHNS and CDR2 is SASEGT. This CDR3 is 14 amino acids long. Trimming took off 6 bases at V and 0 bases at J, with 11 bases between the two ends.

The rearrangement uses TRBV15 and TRBJ1-5; D call uncertain. The CDR3 has 15 amino acids. In germline, CDR1 is LNHNV, CDR2 YYDKDF (reference sequence). The V gene lost 0 bases and the J gene lost 5 bases, with 11 bases spanning the gap. The CDR3 is CATSRDSRKDQPQHF. Written as DNA, the CDR3 is TGTGCCACCAGCAGAGATTCCAGGAAGGATCAGCCCCAGCATTTT.

This clonotype showed up many times. V gene TRBV12-3 or TRBV12-4 combines with J gene TRBJ2-5, with D possibly being TRBD2 (6 bases). V was clipped by 6 bases and J by 4 bases, with 18 bases between them. CDR3 length: 15 amino acids. The CDR3 here is CASRPGQSGGETQYF. CDR3 DNA sequence: TGTGCCAGCAGACCCGGACAATCCGGGGGAGAGACCCAGTACTTC.

The J gene is TRBJ1-1, the V gene TRBV25-1; no clear D. CDR1 and CDR2 from the germline V gene are MGHDK and SYGVNS. The length of the CDR3 is 15 residues. Trimming took 0 bases from V and 1 from J, leaving 9 bases between them. CDR3 region: CASSEYRFSNTEAFF. The CDR3 DNA reads TGTGCCAGCAGTGAATATAGATTCTCGAACACTGAAGCTTTCTTT.

This clonotype occurred many times. The gene calls are TRBV28 and TRBJ1-1; D not certain. V was cut by 7 bases and J by 1 base, with 13 bases left in between. In germline, CDR1 is MDHEN, CDR2 SYDVKM. This CDR3 has 14 residues. The CDR3 here is CASIEPSANTEAFF. DNA of the CDR3: TGTGCCAGCATAGAGCCCTCTGCGAACACTGAAGCTTTCTTT. Using reference TRBV28 and TRBJ1-1 for the parts outside the CDR3, the full variable domain is DVKVTQSSRYLVKRTGEKVFLECVQDMDHENMFWYRQDPGLGLRLIYFSYDVKMKEKGDIPEGYSVSREKKERFSLILESASTNQTSMYLCASIEPSANTEAFFGQGTRLTVV.

This clonotype came up many times. V gene TRBV20-1 combines with J gene TRBJ2-7, with 8 bases that match TRBD2. The CDR3 extends over 15 amino acids. V lost 0 bases and J lost 3; bases outside the gene matches: 7. Germline V gives CDR1 DFQATT, CDR2 SNEGSKA (reference sequence). The CDR3 region is CSARDLTSGIYEQYF. The CDR3 nucleotides read TGCAGTGCTAGAGATCTCACTAGCGGAATCTACGAGCAGTACTTC.

This clonotype was seen more than once but under ten times. The V call is TRBV7-3, the J call TRBJ2-2; 12 bases agree with TRBD2. Germline assignment: CDR1 SGHTA and CDR2 FQGTGA. The CDR3 is 19 amino acids. Losses at the gene ends were 0 bases for V and 5 bases for J; bases not matched to a gene: 10. The CDR3 DNA reads as TGTGCCAGCAGCTTAACCCCGGCTAGCGGGGGGGCCCGAACCGGGGAGCTGTTTTTT. Its translation: CASSLTPASGGARTGELFF.

This clonotype was detected many times. J is TRBJ2-5 and V is TRBV2, with D unclear. The CDR3 consists of 14 residues. The V end lost 2 bases, the J end lost 1 base, and 8 bases lay between the germline ends. CDR1 and CDR2 (germline): SNHLY, FYNNEI. The CDR3: CASSEYSSQETQYF. The CDR3 DNA sequence: TGTGCCAGCAGTGAATACAGTTCCCAAGAGACCCAGTACTTC.

In its sample, this clonotype was seen many times. The chain recombines TRBV5-1 with TRBJ1-1, with D perhaps matching TRBD1 (5 bases). CDR1 SGHRS and CDR2 YFSETQ come from the germline V gene. The CDR3 covers 16 residues. V was pared by 0 bases and J by 0 bases, with 12 bases between. CDR3 protein: CASSLDQGPLNTEAFF. In DNA form, the CDR3 reads TGCGCCAGCAGCTTGGACCAGGGACCCCTGAACACTGAAGCTTTCTTT.

The sample holds many counts of this clonotype. This rearrangement joins TRBV12-3 or TRBV12-4 to TRBJ1-2, with a possible D match to TRBD1 (6 bases). The CDR3 spans 14 residues. Trimming left V 0 bases short and J 6 bases short, with 11 bases between. DNA for the CDR3: TGTGCCAGCAGTTTAGCATCACAGGGTAATGGCTACACCTTC. Its protein is CASSLASQGNGYTF.